Below are 17 T cell receptor beta chains sequenced from a single sample in a study of T cell responses to AZD1222 COVID-19 vaccine. TCRdb's copy holds only in-frame clones and misses some; the assay was immunoSEQ multiplex PCR. This table holds over 70,000 clones, 85% found once. This specimen was peripheral blood, taken on day 0 of AZD1222 vaccination. Every receptor here comes from an adult in good health.

This clone has just one count. J is TRBJ1-2 and V is TRBV6-5, with D uncertain. From germline, CDR1 is MNHEY and CDR2 SVGAGI. V shed 6 bases and J shed 4 bases, with 12 bases lying between them. The CDR3 covers 13 residues. CDR3 coding DNA: TGTGCCAGCAGGGAGGGCATGGGCTATGGCTACACCTTC. It encodes CASREGMGYGYTF.

This chain links TRBV30 with TRBJ2-1; 8 bases are a match to TRBD2. The germline CDR1 and CDR2 sequences are GTSNPN and SVGIG (reference sequence). Losses at the gene ends were 3 bases for V and 5 bases for J; bases not matched to a gene: 3. The CDR3 extends over 13 amino acids. CDR3 sequence reads: CAWRGSGNNEQFF. The CDR3 DNA reads as TGTGCCTGGAGGGGTAGCGGGAACAATGAGCAGTTCTTC.

This chain uses TRBV4-1 with TRBJ1-2; D may be TRBD1 (5 bases). Germline V gene sequence: CDR1 MGHRA, CDR2 YSYEKL. The CDR3 has 14 amino acids. V gave up 0 bases and J gave up 8 bases, with 13 bases separating them. CDR3 nucleotide sequence: TGCGCCAGCAGCCAAGAGGTCAGGGACCGGGGCTACACCTTC. This codes for CASSQEVRDRGYTF.

This chain links TRBV19 with TRBJ1-2; a weak D match, TRBD1 (6 bases). The CDR3 covers 15 residues. CDR1 LNHDA and CDR2 SQIVND come from the germline V gene (reference sequence). Trimming left V 4 bases short and J 8 bases short, with 20 bases between. The CDR3 nucleotides are TGTGCCAGTAGTACCTACGGGACAACGAGAAGCGGCTACACCTTC. It translates to CASSTYGTTRSGYTF.

This chain uses TRBV4-1 with TRBJ2-3; D remains ambiguous. The CDR3 consists of 13 residues. The ends were cut back, 1 base at V and 6 bases at J, with 8 bases in the middle. Per the germline V gene, CDR1 is MGHRA and CDR2 is YSYEKL. This CDR3 is CASSQASRDTQYF. Here the CDR3 DNA reads TGCGCCAGCAGCCAAGCTTCCCGGGATACGCAGTATTTT.

V is TRBV12-3 or TRBV12-4 and J is TRBJ2-5; 9 bases match TRBD2. The trim removed 6 bases at V and 13 bases at J, leaving 12 bases unmatched. CDR3 size: 13 residues. The CDR3 is CASSSSGGFSPYF. The CDR3 bases are TGTGCCAGCAGCTCCAGCGGGGGGTTCTCCCCGTACTTC.

This clone was observed a handful of times. The gene calls are TRBV5-1 and TRBJ1-1; D is uncertain. The V end lost 3 bases, the J end lost 7 bases, and 13 bases lay between the germline ends. The CDR3 runs 13 residues. Germline CDR1 and CDR2: SGHRS and YFSETQ. In DNA, the CDR3 is TGCGCCAGCAGCTCTCCTTCCGCGGGTGAAGCTTTCTTT. Translating gives CASSSPSAGEAFF. Drawing the rest from reference TRBV5-1 and TRBJ1-1, the complete variable domain is KAGVTQTPRYLIKTRGQQVTLSCSPISGHRSVSWYQQTPGQGLQFLFEYFSETQRNKGNFPGRFSGRQFSNSRSEMNVSTLELGDSALYLCASSSPSAGEAFFGQGTRLTVV.

The V and J genes are TRBV20-1 and TRBJ1-2; D uncertain. The CDR3 has 11 residues. Looked up from germline, CDR1 is DFQATT and CDR2 is SNEGSKA (reference sequence). Trimming removed 3 bases from V and 4 bases from J, with 6 bases in between. As DNA, the CDR3 is TGCAGTGCTAGTTTAGGCTATGGCTACACCTTC. This translates into CSASLGYGYTF.

The V and J genes are TRBV11-3 and TRBJ1-4; no definite D call. Trimming cost V 4 bases and J 2 bases, with 8 bases left between them. The CDR3 is 14 amino acids. Per the germline V gene, CDR1 is SGHNT and CDR2 is YENEEA. The CDR3 is CASSSGVTNEKLFF. The CDR3 DNA reads as TGTGCCAGCAGCTCGGGTGTCACTAATGAAAAACTGTTTTTT.

The rearrangement joins TRBV11-1 to TRBJ2-7; D is ambiguous. The CDR3 covers 12 residues. Germline-derived CDR1 and CDR2 are SGHAT and FQDESV (reference sequence). Trimming removed 1 base at V and 5 bases at J, with 6 bases between. The DNA for the CDR3 is TGTGCCAGCAGCTTAGAGGCCGACGAGCAGTACTTC. This translates into CASSLEADEQYF.

V is TRBV5-1 and J is TRBJ2-1; 8 nucleotides align to TRBD1. J gave up 9 bases and V 3 bases, and 8 bases lay outside the gene matches. CDR3 length: 14 residues. In germline, CDR1 is SGHRS, CDR2 YFSETQ. The CDR3 coding sequence is TGCGCCAGCAGCTGGGGACAGGAGTCCACTGAGCAGTTCTTC. Its protein product is CASSWGQESTEQFF.

The rearrangement joins TRBV24-1 to TRBJ2-1, with 10 bases identical to TRBD1. After removal of 4 bases from V and 6 bases from J, the junction contained 11 bases not matched to a gene. Looked up from germline, CDR1 is KGHDR and CDR2 is SFDVKD. This CDR3 is 17 amino acids long. CDR3 DNA: TGTGCCACCAGTGACGCTAACCCCGGGACAGGGGTCAATGAGCAGTTCTTC. It specifies CATSDANPGTGVNEQFF.

The V and J genes are TRBV12-5 and TRBJ1-2; D unclear. This CDR3 has 15 amino acids. Trimming cost V 2 bases and J 3 bases, with 13 bases left between them. Germline values: CDR1 LGHNT, CDR2 FRNRAP. The CDR3 reads CASGLPLKADYGYTF. The DNA of the CDR3 is TGTGCTAGTGGTTTGCCCCTTAAAGCGGACTATGGCTACACCTTC.

V gene TRBV11-2 combines with J gene TRBJ2-6, with D unclear. Trimming took off 0 bases at V and 4 bases at J, with 7 bases between the two ends. CDR3 size: 15 residues. The germline V gene has CDR1 SGHAT and CDR2 FQNNGV. CDR3 region: CASSLESGGANVLTF. The DNA for the CDR3 is TGTGCCAGCAGCTTAGAGTCGGGCGGGGCCAACGTCCTGACTTTC.

This rearrangement joins TRBV6-5 to TRBJ2-7; 8 bases agree with TRBD2. This CDR3 spans 15 amino acids. The junction had 12 bases not matched to a gene; V was cut back by 6 bases and J by 5 bases. CDR1 MNHEY and CDR2 SVGAGI come from the germline V gene. The CDR3 loop reads CASRATGRVSHEQYF. In nucleotides, the CDR3 is TGTGCCAGCAGAGCCACCGGGAGGGTAAGCCACGAGCAGTACTTC.

The rearrangement joins TRBV19 to TRBJ2-7, with D possibly being TRBD2 (6 bases). Deletions cut 2 bases from V and 7 bases from J, with 21 bases between. The CDR3 consists of 16 residues. Per germline, CDR1 LNHDA and CDR2 SQIVND (reference sequence). CDR3 nucleotide sequence: TGTGCCAGTAGTATATCCCCCGGGGGACTCACGTTGGAGCAGTACTTC. It encodes CASSISPGGLTLEQYF.

The chain is built from TRBV5-1 and TRBJ2-5, with D possibly being TRBD2 (5 bases). Per germline, CDR1 SGHRS and CDR2 YFSETQ. The CDR3 has 15 amino acids. V lost 2 bases and J lost 1, with 12 bases in between. CDR3 residues: CASSFSGLGQETQYF. The CDR3 DNA reads as TGCGCCAGCAGCTTTTCAGGACTCGGCCAAGAGACCCAGTACTTC.